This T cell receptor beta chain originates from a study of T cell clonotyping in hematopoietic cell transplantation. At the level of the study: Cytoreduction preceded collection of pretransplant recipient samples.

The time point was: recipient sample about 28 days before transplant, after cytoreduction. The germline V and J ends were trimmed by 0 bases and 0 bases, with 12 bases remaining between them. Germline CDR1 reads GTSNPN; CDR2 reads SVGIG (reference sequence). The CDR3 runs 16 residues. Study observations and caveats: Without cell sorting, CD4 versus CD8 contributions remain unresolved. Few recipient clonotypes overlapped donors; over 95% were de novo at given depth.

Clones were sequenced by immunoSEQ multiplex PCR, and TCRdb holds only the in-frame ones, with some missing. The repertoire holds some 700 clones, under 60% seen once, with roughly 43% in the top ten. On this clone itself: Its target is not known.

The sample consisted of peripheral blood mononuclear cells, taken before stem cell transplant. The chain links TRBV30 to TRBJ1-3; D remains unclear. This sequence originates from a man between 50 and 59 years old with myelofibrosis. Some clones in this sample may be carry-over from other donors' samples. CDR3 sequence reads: CAWSVPISGSGNTIYF. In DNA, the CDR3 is TGTGCCTGGAGTGTACCTATCAGTGGCTCTGGAAACACCATATATTTT.